This entry lists 27 T cell receptor beta chains sequenced from one sample in a study of cytomegalovirus exposure and HLA in healthy donors. Primers: 60 Vbeta forward and 13 Jbeta reverse. The method was immunoSEQ multiplex PCR; TCRdb's version includes in-frame clones alone and lacks a portion of them. The sample contains around 120,000 clones, roughly 84% of which appear only once. The specimen sequenced was PBMCs. The receptors stem from a girl under 10 years old in good health and CMV-seronegative.

This rearrangement joins TRBV19 to TRBJ2-1, with 8 bases matching TRBD1. Germline V lookup: CDR1 LNHDA, CDR2 SQIVND (reference sequence). The CDR3 loop spans 12 amino acids. V lost 10 bases and J lost 6; bases outside the gene matches: 5. Here the CDR3 reads CATAGGFNEQFF. CDR3 coding DNA: TGTGCCACCGCAGGGGGCTTCAATGAGCAGTTCTTC. The full variable domain, with the rest looked up from reference TRBV19 and TRBJ2-1, is DGGITQSPKYLFRKEGQNVTLSCEQNLNHDAMYWYRQDPGQGLRLIYYSQIVNDFQKGDIAEGYSVSREKKESFPLTVTSAQKNPTAFYLCATAGGFNEQFFGPGTRLTVL.

V usage is TRBV30 and J usage is TRBJ2-1; 10 bases agree with TRBD2. Germline V gene lookup returns CDR1 GTSNPN and CDR2 SVGIG (reference sequence). The CDR3 runs 15 residues. V dropped 1 base and J dropped 5; count of bases not matched to a gene: 5. CDR3: CAWSGKREGNNEQFF. The CDR3 DNA is TGTGCCTGGAGTGGCAAGCGGGAGGGGAACAATGAGCAGTTCTTC.

The chain recombines TRBV6-5 with TRBJ2-3; D perhaps matches TRBD2 (6 bases). CDR3 length equals 13 residues. V lost 6 bases and J 2 bases, leaving 9 bases between the germline ends. Germline V gene sequence: CDR1 MNHEY, CDR2 SVGAGI. The CDR3 reads CASRRGLTDTQYF. The CDR3 DNA sequence: TGTGCCAGCAGGCGGGGCCTCACAGATACGCAGTATTTT.

In this sample, this clone turned up a few times. This chain joins TRBV18 and TRBJ2-2, with D tentatively TRBD1 (6 bases). Trimming stripped 3 bases from V and 1 base from J, with 6 bases between. The CDR3 sequence is 14 residues long. Germline-derived CDR1 and CDR2 are KGHSH and LQKENI. CDR3 in amino acids: CASSPGQNTGELFF. CDR3 DNA: TGTGCCAGCTCACCGGGACAGAACACCGGGGAGCTGTTTTTT.

J is TRBJ1-4 and V is TRBV9; D perhaps matches TRBD1 (5 bases). The V gene lost 1 base and the J gene lost 8 bases, with 12 bases spanning the gap. The CDR3 totals 14 residues. Germline-derived CDR1 and CDR2 are SGDLS and YYNGEE. DNA of the CDR3: TGTGCCAGCAGCGTAAGTTCGCAGGGAGAAAAACTGTTTTTT. Encoded protein: CASSVSSQGEKLFF.

The chain joins TRBV27 to TRBJ2-4, with a tentative D call TRBD2 (6 bases). Trimming removed 6 bases from V and 2 bases from J, with 11 bases in between. CDR1 is MNHEY and CDR2 is SMNVEV in the germline V gene (reference sequence). The CDR3 extends over 14 amino acids. The CDR3 DNA reads as TGTGCCAGCAGCGGAGGGGCTACCAAAAACATTCAGTACTTC. Protein sequence: CASSGGATKNIQYF.

The chain uses TRBV11-2 and TRBJ2-7; D is unresolved. The CDR3 covers 13 residues. Per the germline V gene, CDR1 is SGHAT and CDR2 is FQNNGV. V lost 5 bases and J lost 5, with 13 bases in between. The CDR3 DNA is TGTGCCAGCAGCCCCCGTGGAGACGACGAGCAGTACTTC. It is translated as CASSPRGDDEQYF.

The chain employs TRBV19 and TRBJ1-5, with 7 positions matching TRBD1. There are 15 residues in the CDR3. V lost 6 bases, J lost 2 bases, and 7 bases stayed unmatched. CDR1 LNHDA and CDR2 SQIVND come from the germline V gene (reference sequence). The CDR3 is CASSRQGNGNQPQHF. The CDR3 DNA is TGTGCCAGTAGCAGACAGGGAAATGGCAATCAGCCCCAGCATTTT.

The chain has TRBV15 and TRBJ2-2; 11 bases agree with TRBD2. Germline CDR1 is LNHNV and CDR2 is YYDKDF (reference sequence). The CDR3 has 15 residues. The V gene end was trimmed by 0 bases and the J gene end by 6 bases; junction bases not matched to a gene: 0. Written as DNA, the CDR3 is TGTGCCACCAGCAGAGATAGCGGGAGGGCCGGGGAGCTGTTTTTT. This gives the protein CATSRDSGRAGELFF.

Here the CDR3 reads CASSYHRTDTQYF. Written as DNA, the CDR3 is TGTGCCAGCAGCTACCACCGGACAGATACGCAGTATTTT. V is TRBV7-2 and J is TRBJ2-3; D is unclear. The germline V and J ends were trimmed by 4 bases and 3 bases, with 8 bases remaining between them. This CDR3 has 13 residues. The germline V gene has CDR1 SGHTA and CDR2 FQGNSA.

The chain combines TRBV7-2 with TRBJ2-7; 11 positions match TRBD1. J lost 6 bases, V lost 1 base, and 5 bases had no gene match. The CDR3 runs 15 residues. Germline lookup yields CDR1 SGHTA and CDR2 FQGNSA. DNA of the CDR3: TGTGCCAGCAGCTTAGGGGGGACAGGGGGTTCCGAGCAGTACTTC. It is translated as CASSLGGTGGSEQYF.

Remarks on this clone: In the same sample, other DNA sequences code for this CDR3. The gene calls are TRBV5-1 and TRBJ2-5; weak D call: TRBD1 (6 bases). Trimming took off 2 bases at V and 2 bases at J, with 19 bases between the two ends. The CDR3 covers 17 residues. CDR1 is SGHRS, CDR2 YFSETQ, per germline. In nucleotides, the CDR3 is TGCGCCAGCAGCTTTGGGGCAGGCAACAGGGCTCAAGAGACCCAGTACTTC. Translation: CASSFGAGNRAQETQYF.

This sequence joins TRBV25-1 and TRBJ2-1; 8 bases fit TRBD1. CDR1 and CDR2 from the germline V gene are MGHDK and SYGVNS. There are 18 residues in the CDR3. J was trimmed by 0 bases and V by 5 bases; bases with no gene match: 12. CDR3 nucleotides: TGTGCCAGCAGTCAGGCCGCGGGACAGGCCTTCTCCTACAATGAGCAGTTCTTC. The encoded protein is CASSQAAGQAFSYNEQFF.

V and J are TRBV12-5 and TRBJ1-2; D is possibly TRBD1 (6 bases). V lost 6 bases, J lost 8 bases, and 19 bases lay in between. The CDR3 spans 14 residues. Germline V gene lookup returns CDR1 LGHNT and CDR2 FRNRAP. The CDR3 sequence: CASGPDSPLVGYTF. The CDR3 DNA is TGTGCTAGTGGGCCGGACAGCCCTCTGGTGGGCTACACCTTC.

V is TRBV11-2 and J is TRBJ2-7, with D uncertain. There are 14 residues in the CDR3. The germline CDR1 and CDR2 sequences are SGHAT and FQNNGV. Deletions cut 2 bases from V and 2 bases from J, with 10 bases between. For the CDR3, the DNA is TGTGCCAGCAGCTTATCTAGGCAGACCTACGAGCAGTACTTC. As protein: CASSLSRQTYEQYF.

This chain uses TRBV30 with TRBJ2-7; D possibly corresponds to TRBD2 (5 bases). The CDR3 consists of 16 residues. Germline CDR1 is GTSNPN and CDR2 is SVGIG (reference sequence). V gave up 0 bases and J gave up 6 bases, with 21 bases separating them. The chain's CDR3 is CAWSVIGRPGISEQYF. DNA of the CDR3: TGTGCCTGGAGTGTAATAGGGCGACCGGGGATTTCCGAGCAGTACTTC.

This clone has only one observation. V is TRBV2 and J is TRBJ1-1; 10 bases are shared with TRBD1. Per germline, CDR1 SNHLY and CDR2 FYNNEI. The CDR3 totals 15 residues. V lost 4 bases and J lost 4; bases outside the gene matches: 6. The CDR3: CASSGQGARTTEAFF. The CDR3 DNA is TGTGCCAGCAGTGGACAGGGGGCTCGGACCACTGAAGCTTTCTTT.

The DNA of the CDR3 is TGTGCCAGCAGTTTAGTCGCGGGAGGTGGCCCCAACTACGAGCAGTACTTC. As protein: CASSLVAGGGPNYEQYF. The rearrangement joins TRBV27 to TRBJ2-7; 8 nucleotides match TRBD2. Germline CDR1 and CDR2: MNHEY and SMNVEV (reference sequence). The V gene end was trimmed by 2 bases and the J gene end by 3 bases; junction bases not matched to a gene: 12. This CDR3 spans 17 amino acids.

V usage is TRBV6-4 and J usage is TRBJ2-2; 8 bases match TRBD2. Trimming took 2 bases from V and 4 from J; bases not matched to a gene: 0. CDR1 MRHNA and CDR2 SNTAGT come from the germline V gene. The CDR3 length is 14 residues. CDR3 in DNA: TGTGCCAGCAGTGACCGGGGGGGCACCGGGGAGCTGTTTTTT. It codes for CASSDRGGTGELFF.

This chain uses TRBV5-1 with TRBJ2-7, with D hard to call. Germline loops: CDR1 SGHRS, CDR2 YFSETQ. Trimming cost V 0 bases and J 5 bases, with 12 bases left between them. The CDR3 loop spans 14 amino acids. CDR3 nucleotides: TGCGCCAGCAGCTTGGGAGTCAACCGGGACGAGCAGTACTTC. It is translated as CASSLGVNRDEQYF. Filled out from reference TRBV5-1 and TRBJ2-7, the complete variable domain reads KAGVTQTPRYLIKTRGQQVTLSCSPISGHRSVSWYQQTPGQGLQFLFEYFSETQRNKGNFPGRFSGRQFSNSRSEMNVSTLELGDSALYLCASSLGVNRDEQYFGPGTRLTVT.

The chain is built from TRBV5-1 and TRBJ2-1, with 7 bases lining up with TRBD2. The V segment lost 1 base and the J segment 0 bases; nucleotides outside the gene matches: 7. The CDR3 runs 17 residues. The V gene's germline CDR1 is SGHRS and CDR2 YFSETQ. Written as DNA, the CDR3 is TGCGCCAGCAGCTTGCTAGGAGCGGGACGCTCCTACAATGAGCAGTTCTTC. Its protein is CASSLLGAGRSYNEQFF.

This clone was detected only a few times. The V gene is TRBV6-6, the J gene TRBJ2-2; a weak D match, TRBD2 (5 bases). In germline, CDR1 is MNHNY, CDR2 SVGAGI (reference sequence). This CDR3 is built from 13 residues. V was cut by 2 bases and J by 7 bases, with 8 bases left in between. CDR3 bases: TGTGCCAGCAGTTACCGGGAAGTCGGGGAGCTGTTTTTT. Protein: CASSYREVGELFF.

The chain links TRBV10-3 to TRBJ2-5; 11 bases match TRBD1. This CDR3 is built from 14 residues. Germline lookup yields CDR1 ENHRY and CDR2 SYGVKD. The junction had 3 bases not matched to a gene; V was cut back by 6 bases and J by 3 bases. CDR3 bases: TGTGCCATCAGGCCGGGACAGGGGGAAGAGACCCAGTACTTC. Translating gives CAIRPGQGEETQYF.

The gene calls are TRBV7-9 and TRBJ1-1, with D perhaps TRBD1 (5 bases). The CDR3 length is 14 residues. Germline values: CDR1 SEHNR, CDR2 FQNEAQ (reference sequence). The V end lost 4 bases, the J end lost 5 bases, and 14 bases lay between the germline ends. CDR3 DNA: TGTGCCAGCAGCTCGCCCGCGGGGCGGACTGAAGCTTTCTTT. Protein product: CASSSPAGRTEAFF. The variable domain in full, with the rest retrieved from reference TRBV7-9 and TRBJ1-1, is DTGVSQNPRHKITKRGQNVTFRCDPISEHNRLYWYRQTLGQGPEFLTYFQNEAQLEKSRLLSDRFSAERPKGSFSTLEIQRTEQGDSAMYLCASSSPAGRTEAFFGQGTRLTVV.

The V call is TRBV27, the J call TRBJ1-5, with TRBD1 identical over 7 bases. The CDR3 covers 14 residues. V was pared by 5 bases and J by 3 bases, with 4 bases of the junction left unmatched. The germline CDR1 and CDR2 sequences are MNHEY and SMNVEV (reference sequence). CDR3 in DNA: TGTGCCAGCAGTCTACAGGGGTTCAATCAGCCCCAGCATTTT. It specifies CASSLQGFNQPQHF.

The gene calls are TRBV10-1 and TRBJ2-1; maybe TRBD1 (6 bases). Trimming took 4 bases from V and 7 from J, leaving 14 bases between them. CDR3 length equals 14 residues. Germline CDR1 reads WNHNN; CDR2 reads SYGVQD (reference sequence). CDR3 in amino acids: CASSVMTQGNEQFF. CDR3 coding DNA: TGCGCCAGCAGTGTGATGACCCAGGGGAATGAGCAGTTCTTC.

The V gene is TRBV18, the J gene TRBJ1-1; 7 nucleotides match TRBD1. Losses at the gene ends were 5 bases for V and 2 bases for J; bases not matched to a gene: 11. Per the germline V gene, CDR1 is KGHSH and CDR2 is LQKENI. This CDR3 spans 16 amino acids. The CDR3: CASSFRDSRFNTEAFF. The CDR3 DNA is TGTGCCAGCTCATTCCGGGACAGCCGATTTAACACTGAAGCTTTCTTT.